These 17 T cell receptor beta chains originate from one sample sequenced in a study of response to subunit inactivated influenza vaccine. MiXCR was run by TCRdb on the RT-PCR reads, yielding one entry per CDR3 protein. The table has about 540,000 distinct CDR3 sequences, approximately 22% seen once; the top ten hold approximately 3%. These data are also associated with another study on T cells expressing NK-cell markers. That report adds: A 5'RACE template switching approach incorporating UMIs was used to make TCR beta cDNA.

Sample: CD4+ T cells sorted from PBMCs, taken 11 to 12 days after vaccination. Source of these receptors: a middle-aged man who received an inactivated influenza vaccine.

A few counts support this clonotype. The rearrangement joins TRBV24-1 to TRBJ1-2; 10 bases are a match to TRBD1. The CDR3 has 15 amino acids. Germline V gene lookup returns CDR1 KGHDR and CDR2 SFDVKD. J was trimmed by 3 bases and V by 4 bases; bases with no gene match: 4. The CDR3 sequence is CATSDPTGGDYGYTF. The CDR3 DNA follows: TGTGCCACCAGTGACCCGACAGGGGGCGACTATGGCTACACCTTC.

The J gene is TRBJ2-3, the V gene TRBV7-2, with TRBD1 matching 8 bases. Germline loops: CDR1 SGHTA, CDR2 FQGNSA. The V segment lost 5 bases and the J segment 9 bases; nucleotides outside the gene matches: 10. The CDR3 has 14 amino acids. Here the CDR3 reads CASSPRPGGETQYF. The CDR3 DNA sequence: TGTGCCAGCAGCCCACGGCCAGGGGGCGAAACGCAGTATTTT.

This clonotype came up a few times. V is TRBV2 and J is TRBJ1-6; 10 bases match TRBD1. The CDR3 spans 14 residues. The junction had 5 bases not matched to a gene; V was cut back by 6 bases and J by 9 bases. Germline V CDR1 and CDR2: SNHLY, FYNNEI. For the CDR3, the DNA is TGTGCCAGCAGGGTGACAGGGGGCGGTTCACCCCTCCACTTT. Its protein is CASRVTGGGSPLHF.

The table lists this clonotype with a few counts. The chain recombines TRBV20-1 with TRBJ2-2; 8 nucleotides align to TRBD2. CDR1 is DFQATT, CDR2 SNEGSKA, per germline (reference sequence). CDR3 length equals 15 residues. The V and J ends lost 5 bases and 6 bases, in that order; junction bases with no gene match: 11. The CDR3 region is CSAPGRAGAPGELFF. CDR3 nucleotides: TGCAGTGCTCCCGGGAGAGCGGGGGCGCCCGGGGAGCTGTTTTTT.

In this sample, this clonotype turned up many times. The rearrangement joins TRBV12-3 or TRBV12-4 to TRBJ2-3, with 10 bases lining up with TRBD2. The CDR3 totals 15 residues. V lost 5 bases and J lost 6; bases outside the gene matches: 8. Here the CDR3 reads CASSPSSGGRDTQYF. CDR3 nucleotide sequence: TGTGCCAGCAGTCCTTCTAGCGGGGGAAGGGATACGCAGTATTTT.

The chain is built from TRBV28 and TRBJ2-7, with D tentatively TRBD1 or TRBD2 (5 bases each). V lost 6 bases to trimming and J lost 0 bases, with 15 bases between them. CDR3 length equals 15 residues. Germline CDR1 MDHEN, CDR2 SYDVKM. DNA for the CDR3: TGTGCCAGCAGCGCCGGGACGATGAGCTCCTACGAGCAGTACTTC. As protein: CASSAGTMSSYEQYF.

This clonotype has more than one count but fewer than ten. The chain links TRBV27 to TRBJ2-5; unclear D gene. V gave up 6 bases and J gave up 2 bases, with 13 bases separating them. Looked up from germline, CDR1 is MNHEY and CDR2 is SMNVEV (reference sequence). The CDR3 loop spans 14 amino acids. The CDR3 loop is CASSRRRQQETQYF. The CDR3 bases are TGTGCCAGCAGCCGACGAAGACAACAAGAGACCCAGTACTTC.

This clonotype was recorded a few times. The chain joins TRBV5-1 to TRBJ2-1; 10 bases map to TRBD1. The germline V gene has CDR1 SGHRS and CDR2 YFSETQ. V lost 4 bases, J lost 4 bases, and 5 bases stayed unmatched. CDR3 size: 15 residues. The CDR3 loop is CASSPSGQGYNEQFF. The CDR3 bases are TGCGCCAGCAGCCCATCGGGACAGGGGTACAATGAGCAGTTCTTC.

At least ten counts were recorded for this clonotype. V is TRBV6-1 and J is TRBJ2-7, with 7 bases identical to TRBD1. Trimming took 5 bases from V and 0 from J; bases not matched to a gene: 7. In germline, CDR1 is MNHNS, CDR2 SASEGT. This CDR3 is built from 15 residues. The CDR3 coding sequence is TGTGCCAGCAGTCCTACAGGGGCCATCTCCTACGAGCAGTACTTC. It codes for CASSPTGAISYEQYF.

This clonotype was picked up a small number of times. V and J are TRBV20-1 and TRBJ1-4; 7 nucleotides agree with TRBD1. The CDR3 has 13 residues. Germline V CDR1 and CDR2: DFQATT, SNEGSKA (reference sequence). CDR3 protein: CSVRQGANEKLFF. The DNA for the CDR3 is TGCAGCGTCCGGCAGGGGGCTAATGAAAAACTGTTTTTT.

This clonotype was counted between two and nine times. V gene TRBV5-1 combines with J gene TRBJ2-3; no firm D call. V lost 3 bases and J lost 4, with 12 bases in between. The germline gives CDR1 SGHRS, CDR2 YFSETQ. The CDR3 contains 14 residues. DNA for the CDR3: TGCGCCAGCAGCTCGGGCCGTACGGCAGATACGCAGTATTTT. Its translation: CASSSGRTADTQYF.

This clonotype was recorded a few times. The rearrangement links TRBV7-8 to TRBJ1-5; 10 positions agree with TRBD1. Germline values: CDR1 SGHVS, CDR2 FQNEAQ. Unmatched junction bases numbered 4, after V lost 7 bases and J lost 4 bases. The CDR3 covers 14 residues. In DNA form, the CDR3 reads TGTGCCAGCAAGCCGGGACAGGGGAATCAGCCCCAGCATTTT. Translated, it gives CASKPGQGNQPQHF. Variable domain in full (rest from reference TRBV7-8 and TRBJ1-5): GAGVSQSPRYKVAKRGQDVALRCDPISGHVSLFWYQQALGQGPEFLTYFQNEAQLDKSGLPSDRFFAERPEGSVSTLKIQRTQQEDSAVYLCASKPGQGNQPQHFGDGTRLSIL.

This clonotype was seen a few times. This sequence joins TRBV7-2 and TRBJ2-7; D possibly corresponds to TRBD1 (6 bases). CDR3 size: 14 residues. With 3 bases removed from V and 4 bases from J, the gap between germline ends came to 13 bases. Germline CDR1 SGHTA, CDR2 FQGNSA. CDR3 in amino acids: CASSFDRFKYEQYF. CDR3 in DNA: TGTGCCAGCAGCTTCGACAGGTTTAAATACGAGCAGTACTTC. Full variable domain (missing parts from reference TRBV7-2 and TRBJ2-7): GAGVSQSPSNKVTEKGKDVELRCDPISGHTALYWYRQSLGQGLEFLIYFQGNSAPDKSGLPSDRFSAERTGGSVSTLTIQRTQQEDSAVYLCASSFDRFKYEQYFGPGTRLTVT.

The chain recombines TRBV13 with TRBJ2-1; the match to TRBD2 covers 10 bases. V gave up 5 bases and J gave up 0 bases; unmatched junction bases: 22. Germline V lookup: CDR1 PRHDT, CDR2 FYEKMQ (reference sequence). This CDR3 is 22 amino acids long. The chain's CDR3 is CASSLHGSRTSGPLSSYNEQFF. CDR3 coding DNA: TGTGCCAGCAGCCTGCATGGTTCTCGGACTAGCGGTCCCTTGAGCTCCTACAATGAGCAGTTCTTC.

This clonotype showed up just once. With a much larger clone just one base away, this may be a read error. The V gene is TRBV27, the J gene TRBJ1-5; D might be TRBD1 (5 bases). Per germline, CDR1 MNHEY and CDR2 SMNVEV (reference sequence). CDR3 length equals 14 residues. The CDR3 sequence is CASSPLGGYQTQHF. For the CDR3, the DNA is TGTGCCAGCAGCCCGTTGGGGGGGTATCAGACCCAGCATTTT.

This clonotype was counted only a few times. The chain is built from TRBV2 and TRBJ2-7; 7 bases are shared with TRBD1. This CDR3 comprises 11 residues. The junction had 4 bases not matched to a gene; V was cut back by 8 bases and J by 6 bases. Germline lookup yields CDR1 SNHLY and CDR2 FYNNEI. CDR3 in amino acids: CASATGIEQYF. In DNA form, the CDR3 reads TGTGCCAGCGCGACAGGGATCGAGCAGTACTTC.

This rearrangement joins TRBV27 to TRBJ2-7, with TRBD2 identical over 8 bases. The germline V gene encodes CDR1 MNHEY and CDR2 SMNVEV (reference sequence). CDR3 length: 15 residues. Losses at the gene ends were 6 bases for V and 1 base for J; bases not matched to a gene: 8. In nucleotides, the CDR3 is TGTGCCAGCAGGCCAACGGGCGGGAGGTCCTACGAGCAGTACTTC. It is translated as CASRPTGGRSYEQYF.